What follows describes a single T cell receptor (beta chain). It has no known antigen specificity. Qualities for individual bases were not recorded, and no much larger clone is one base off. The data derive from a study of T cell clones after liver transplantation (dated by TCRdb to about 2019). Some background on the complete study: Samples were obtained from ITN030ST, a randomized trial in which withdrawal of immunosuppression was attempted within 2 years of liver transplantation. After a pre-transplant mixed lymphocyte reaction, TCRbeta sequencing was used to pinpoint donor-reactive T cell clones, which were subsequently tracked in post-transplant blood. Third party-reactive TCRbeta sequences were also identified from pre-transplant MLRs to serve as an antigen-independent comparator for donor-reactive sequences. Three of the eight recipients were HCV-positive; the others were transplanted for non-autoimmune, non-viral indications. Until randomization at 12-24 months post-transplant, subjects were given standard immunosuppression, with no induction therapy. Tolerance was defined as complete withdrawal of immunosuppression for at least one year without a rise in liver enzymes beyond twice the upper limit of normal. Blood samples were taken pre-transplant, pre-randomization before withdrawal, and post-randomization after full withdrawal or failed withdrawal. The studied cohort comprised 8 liver transplant recipients, 3 classified as tolerant and 5 as non-tolerant.

General conclusions and limits of the study: In a couple of subjects, low numbers of available donor cells limited the measurable donor-reactive repertoire. Circulating donor-reactive CD4 TCRbeta sequences fell significantly post-transplant in 5 of 8 subjects, irrespective of tolerance or HCV status. Once repertoire turnover was taken into account, donor-reactive detection showed a significant reduction for CD4 in 7 of 8 subjects and for CD8 in 8 of 8. Donor-reactive sequences declined more than third party-reactive ones, suggesting partial antigen-specific deletion unrelated to withdrawal success. Because allograft tissue specimens were not available, migration of donor-reactive T cells into the graft, rather than deletion, may have occurred. Because of small, heterogeneous patient numbers and non-standardized post-transplant time points, the conclusions were only preliminary.

Thawed unstimulated PBMCs were stained for CD3, CD4 and CD8 and FACS-sorted into CD3+CD4+ and CD3+CD8+ populations. Each of the 8 studied subjects was randomized to immunosuppression withdrawal. The Qiagen DNeasy Blood and Tissue Kit was used for genomic DNA isolation. Frozen genomic DNA underwent high-throughput TCRbeta CDR3 sequencing by immunoSEQ, including PCR amplification, mapping, bias correction and internal controls. In the source study's methods: Only productive rearrangements were retained, and each unique TCRbeta sequence was defined by its CDR3 nucleotide sequence together with its V and J gene. A sequence counted as donor-reactive only if the sequence showed at least 5-fold expansion in CFSE-low cells compared with unstimulated pre-transplant cells and had a frequency of at least 0.01%. Per-subject minimum frequency thresholds, based on the lowest-template unstimulated sample, ensured at least 90% detection power. Jensen-Shannon divergence between the top 1000 TCRbeta sequences post-transplant and pre-transplant was used to measure repertoire turnover. Two-sided Fisher's exact tests were used to test for changes in the detection of donor-reactive sequences. TCRdb provides this immuneACCESS table in a form limited to in-frame rearrangements. Some clones are lacking; in checked studies, under half of them reflect an unresolved V gene, and why the rest are absent is not known. V and J calls and clone size are as listed in that table; D and trimming were resolved from the DNA. Present in this sample are some 120,000 clones, 90% of which were seen just once. Together, the top ten hold about 0.8% of the sample.

The CDR3 goes from the cysteine to the phenylalanine over 16 residues. Only the CDR3 part of the read is kept: 48 bases, read in frame from the first base. This sequence was found in a human patient who received a liver transplant. Some T cells seen after a transplant may have their origin in the graft donor. The chain employs TRBV12-2 and TRBJ2-1. TRBV12-2 is classified as a pseudogene. The source material was CD4+ T cells from blood, sampled 12 months after liver transplant. Read as DNA, the sequence is TGTGCAAGTCGCCTACTCATTATTACAACCTACAATGAGCAGTTCTTC. This codes for CASRLLIITTYNEQFF.